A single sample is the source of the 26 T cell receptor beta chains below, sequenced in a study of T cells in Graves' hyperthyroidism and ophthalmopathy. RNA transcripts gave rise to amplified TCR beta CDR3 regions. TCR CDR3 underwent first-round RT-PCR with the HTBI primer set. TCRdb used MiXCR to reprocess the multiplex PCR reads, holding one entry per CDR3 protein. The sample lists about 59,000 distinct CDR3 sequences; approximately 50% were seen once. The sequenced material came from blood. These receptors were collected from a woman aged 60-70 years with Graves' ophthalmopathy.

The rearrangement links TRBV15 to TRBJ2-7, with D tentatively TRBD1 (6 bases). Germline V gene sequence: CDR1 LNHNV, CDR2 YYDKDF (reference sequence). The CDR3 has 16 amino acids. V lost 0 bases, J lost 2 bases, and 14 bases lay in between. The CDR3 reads CATSRETAGTTYEQYF. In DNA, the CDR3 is TGTGCCACCAGCAGAGAAACAGCCGGGACAACCTACGAGCAGTACTTC.

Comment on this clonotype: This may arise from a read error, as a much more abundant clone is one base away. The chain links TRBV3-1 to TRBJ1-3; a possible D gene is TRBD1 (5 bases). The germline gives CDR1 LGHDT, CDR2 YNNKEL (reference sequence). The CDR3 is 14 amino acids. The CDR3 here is CASSKTAAGSTIYF. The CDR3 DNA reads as TGTGCCAGCAGCAAGACAGCAGCTGGAAGCACCATATATTTT.

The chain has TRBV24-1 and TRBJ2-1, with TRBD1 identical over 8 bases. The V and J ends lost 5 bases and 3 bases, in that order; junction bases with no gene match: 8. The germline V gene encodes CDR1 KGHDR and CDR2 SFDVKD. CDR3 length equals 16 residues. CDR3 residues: CATSAHLGQDYNEQFF. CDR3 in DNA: TGTGCCACCAGTGCCCACTTGGGACAGGACTACAATGAGCAGTTCTTC.

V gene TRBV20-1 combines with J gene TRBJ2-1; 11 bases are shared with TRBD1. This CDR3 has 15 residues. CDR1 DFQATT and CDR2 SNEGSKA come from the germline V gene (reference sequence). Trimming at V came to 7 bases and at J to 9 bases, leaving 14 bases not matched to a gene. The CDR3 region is CSVQPGQGDSGEQFF. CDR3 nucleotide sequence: TGCAGTGTCCAACCGGGACAGGGGGATTCGGGTGAGCAGTTCTTC.

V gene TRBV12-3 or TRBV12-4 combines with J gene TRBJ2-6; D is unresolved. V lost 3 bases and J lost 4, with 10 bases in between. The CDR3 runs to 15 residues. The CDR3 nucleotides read TGTGCCAGCAGTTTTGGCCCCGAGGGGGCCAACGTCCTGACTTTC. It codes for CASSFGPEGANVLTF.

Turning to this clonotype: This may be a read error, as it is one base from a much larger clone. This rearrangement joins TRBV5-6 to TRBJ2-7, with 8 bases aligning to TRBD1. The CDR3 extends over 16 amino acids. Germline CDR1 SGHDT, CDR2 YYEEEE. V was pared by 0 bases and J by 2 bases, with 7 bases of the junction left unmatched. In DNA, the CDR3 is TGTGCCAGCAGCTTGGGGGTGACAGGGGCCGCCTACGAGCAGTACTTC. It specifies CASSLGVTGAAYEQYF.

CDR3 sequence (DNA): TGTGCCAGCAGCTCATCTAGCGGGGCCTACGAGCAGTACTTC. The encoded protein is CASSSSSGAYEQYF. V gene TRBV7-9 combines with J gene TRBJ2-7; TRBD2 aligns across 9 bases. The CDR3 is made up of 14 amino acids. Losses at the gene ends were 4 bases for V and 2 bases for J; bases not matched to a gene: 3. Germline CDR1 reads SEHNR; CDR2 reads FQNEAQ (reference sequence).

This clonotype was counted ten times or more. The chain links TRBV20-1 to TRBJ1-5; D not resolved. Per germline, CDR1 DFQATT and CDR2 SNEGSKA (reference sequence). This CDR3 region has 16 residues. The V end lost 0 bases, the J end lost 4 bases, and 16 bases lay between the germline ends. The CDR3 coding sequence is TGCAGTGCTAGAGATTGGTATAGGGAGGGTAATCAGCCCCAGCATTTT. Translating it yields CSARDWYREGNQPQHF.

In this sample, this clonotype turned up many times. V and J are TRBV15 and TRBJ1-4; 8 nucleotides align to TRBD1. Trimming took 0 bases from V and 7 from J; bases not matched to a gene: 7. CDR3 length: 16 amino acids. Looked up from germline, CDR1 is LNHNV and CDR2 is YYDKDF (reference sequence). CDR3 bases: TGTGCCACCAGCAGAGATAGTCAGGGGGCGCTTGAAAAACTGTTTTTT. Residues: CATSRDSQGALEKLFF.

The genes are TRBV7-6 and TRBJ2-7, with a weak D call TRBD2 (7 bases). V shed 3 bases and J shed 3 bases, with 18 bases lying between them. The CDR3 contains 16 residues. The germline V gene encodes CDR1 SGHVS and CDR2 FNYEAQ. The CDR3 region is CASSFSRGGGDYEQYF. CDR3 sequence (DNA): TGTGCCAGCAGCTTTTCGCGAGGGGGGGGCGACTACGAGCAGTACTTC.

The CDR3 spells CDSPYEQYF. Written as DNA, the CDR3 is TGTGACAGTCCCTACGAGCAGTACTTC. The genes are TRBV24-1 and TRBJ2-7; no clear D gene. The CDR3 is 9 residues long. Germline CDR1 KGHDR, CDR2 SFDVKD.

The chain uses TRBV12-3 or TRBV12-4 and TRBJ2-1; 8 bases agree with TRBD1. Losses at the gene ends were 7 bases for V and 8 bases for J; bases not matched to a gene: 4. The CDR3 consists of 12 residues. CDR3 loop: CASTPQGDEQFF. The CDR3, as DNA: TGTGCCAGCACTCCACAGGGGGATGAGCAGTTCTTC.

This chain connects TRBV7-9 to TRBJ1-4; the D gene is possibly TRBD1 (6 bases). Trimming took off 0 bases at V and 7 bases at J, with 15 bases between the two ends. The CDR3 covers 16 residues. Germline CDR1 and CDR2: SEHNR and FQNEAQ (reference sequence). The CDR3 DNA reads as TGTGCCAGCAGCTTAGCGGGGTCCACAGGGCGTGAAAAACTGTTTTTT. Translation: CASSLAGSTGREKLFF. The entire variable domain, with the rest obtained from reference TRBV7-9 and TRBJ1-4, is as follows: DTGVSQNPRHKITKRGQNVTFRCDPISEHNRLYWYRQTLGQGPEFLTYFQNEAQLEKSRLLSDRFSAERPKGSFSTLEIQRTEQGDSAMYLCASSLAGSTGREKLFFGSGTQLSVL.

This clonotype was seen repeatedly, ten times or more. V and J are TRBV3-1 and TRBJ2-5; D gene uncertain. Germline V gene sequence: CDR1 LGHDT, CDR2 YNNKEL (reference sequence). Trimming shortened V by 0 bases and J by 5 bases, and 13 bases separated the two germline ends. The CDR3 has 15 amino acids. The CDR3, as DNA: TGTGCCAGCAGCCAAGAGGGAAGGGTTAGGGAGACCCAGTACTTC. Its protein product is CASSQEGRVRETQYF.

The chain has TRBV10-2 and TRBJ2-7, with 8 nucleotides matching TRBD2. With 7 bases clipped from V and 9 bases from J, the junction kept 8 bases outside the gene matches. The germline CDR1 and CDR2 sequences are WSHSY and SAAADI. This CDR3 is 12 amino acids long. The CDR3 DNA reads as TGCGCCAGCAACGGCGGGAGGAGCGGGCAGTACTTC. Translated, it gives CASNGGRSGQYF.

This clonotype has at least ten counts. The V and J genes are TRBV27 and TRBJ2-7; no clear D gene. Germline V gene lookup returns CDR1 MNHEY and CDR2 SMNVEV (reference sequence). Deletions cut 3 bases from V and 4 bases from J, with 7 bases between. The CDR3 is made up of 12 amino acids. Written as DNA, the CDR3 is TGTGCCAGCAGTTTTGGTGGGTACGAGCAGTACTTC. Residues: CASSFGGYEQYF.

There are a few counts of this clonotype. CDR3 sequence: CASTWDRSTDTQYF. The CDR3 DNA is TGTGCCAGCACCTGGGACAGGAGCACAGATACGCAGTATTTT. The rearrangement links TRBV2 to TRBJ2-3; 8 bases line up with TRBD1. The CDR3 spans 14 residues. Germline CDR1 reads SNHLY; CDR2 reads FYNNEI. V lost 7 bases and J lost 0; bases outside the gene matches: 3.

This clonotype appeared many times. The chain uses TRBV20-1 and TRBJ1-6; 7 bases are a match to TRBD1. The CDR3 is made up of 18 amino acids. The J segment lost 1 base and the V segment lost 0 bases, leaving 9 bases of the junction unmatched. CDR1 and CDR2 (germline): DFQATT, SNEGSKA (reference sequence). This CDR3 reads CSARDLQGDVSYNSPLHF. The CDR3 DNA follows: TGCAGTGCTAGAGATCTGCAGGGGGACGTGTCCTATAATTCACCCCTCCACTTT.

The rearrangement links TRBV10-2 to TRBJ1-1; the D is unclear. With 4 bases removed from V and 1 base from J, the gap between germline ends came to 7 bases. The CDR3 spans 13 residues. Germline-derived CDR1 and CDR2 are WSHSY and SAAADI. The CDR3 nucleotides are TGCGCCAGCAGTGTGTCCGAGAACACTGAAGCTTTCTTT. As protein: CASSVSENTEAFF.

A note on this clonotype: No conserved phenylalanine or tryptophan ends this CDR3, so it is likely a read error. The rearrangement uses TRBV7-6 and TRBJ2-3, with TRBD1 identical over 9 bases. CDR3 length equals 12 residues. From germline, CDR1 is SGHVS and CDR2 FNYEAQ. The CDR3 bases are TGTGCCAGCAACTTAGGACAGGGGAAGCAGTATCTT. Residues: CASNLGQGKQYL.

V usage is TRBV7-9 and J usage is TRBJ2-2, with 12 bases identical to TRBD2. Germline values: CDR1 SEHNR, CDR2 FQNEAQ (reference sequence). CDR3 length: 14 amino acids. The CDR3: CVGSSGLAGPVLFF. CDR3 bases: TGTGTCGGCAGCTCCGGACTAGCGGGGCCGGTGCTGTTTTTT.

The CDR3: CASRDQTTGVYGYTF. The CDR3 coding sequence is TGTGCCAGCAGGGATCAAACGACAGGGGTATATGGCTACACCTTC. The V and J genes are TRBV6-6 and TRBJ1-2; 8 bases match TRBD1. Losses at the gene ends were 6 bases for V and 5 bases for J; bases not matched to a gene: 11. The CDR3 contains 15 residues. Germline CDR1 MNHNY, CDR2 SVGAGI (reference sequence).

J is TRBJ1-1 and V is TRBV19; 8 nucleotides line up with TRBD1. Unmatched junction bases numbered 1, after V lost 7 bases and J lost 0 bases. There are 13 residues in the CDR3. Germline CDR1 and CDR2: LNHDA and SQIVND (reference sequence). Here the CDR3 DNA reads TGTGCCAGTAACAGGGGGGTGAACACTGAAGCTTTCTTT. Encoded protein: CASNRGVNTEAFF.

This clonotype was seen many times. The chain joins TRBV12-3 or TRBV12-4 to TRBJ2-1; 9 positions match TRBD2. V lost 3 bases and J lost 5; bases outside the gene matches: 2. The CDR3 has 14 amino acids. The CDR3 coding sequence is TGTGCCAGCAGTTTGGGACTAGCCCACAATGAGCAGTTCTTC. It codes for CASSLGLAHNEQFF.

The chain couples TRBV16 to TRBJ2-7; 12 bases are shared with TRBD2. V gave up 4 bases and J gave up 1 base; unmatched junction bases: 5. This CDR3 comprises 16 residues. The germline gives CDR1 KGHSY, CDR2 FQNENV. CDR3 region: CASSLRTSGVSYEQYF. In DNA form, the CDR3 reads TGTGCCAGCAGCCTACGGACTAGCGGGGTTTCCTACGAGCAGTACTTC.

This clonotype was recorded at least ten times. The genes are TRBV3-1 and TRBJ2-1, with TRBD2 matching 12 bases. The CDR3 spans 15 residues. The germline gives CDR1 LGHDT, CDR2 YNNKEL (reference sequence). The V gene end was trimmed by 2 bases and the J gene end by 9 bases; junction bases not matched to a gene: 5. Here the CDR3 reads CASSQRTSGAGEQFF. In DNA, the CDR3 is TGTGCCAGCAGCCAACGGACTAGCGGGGCCGGTGAGCAGTTCTTC.